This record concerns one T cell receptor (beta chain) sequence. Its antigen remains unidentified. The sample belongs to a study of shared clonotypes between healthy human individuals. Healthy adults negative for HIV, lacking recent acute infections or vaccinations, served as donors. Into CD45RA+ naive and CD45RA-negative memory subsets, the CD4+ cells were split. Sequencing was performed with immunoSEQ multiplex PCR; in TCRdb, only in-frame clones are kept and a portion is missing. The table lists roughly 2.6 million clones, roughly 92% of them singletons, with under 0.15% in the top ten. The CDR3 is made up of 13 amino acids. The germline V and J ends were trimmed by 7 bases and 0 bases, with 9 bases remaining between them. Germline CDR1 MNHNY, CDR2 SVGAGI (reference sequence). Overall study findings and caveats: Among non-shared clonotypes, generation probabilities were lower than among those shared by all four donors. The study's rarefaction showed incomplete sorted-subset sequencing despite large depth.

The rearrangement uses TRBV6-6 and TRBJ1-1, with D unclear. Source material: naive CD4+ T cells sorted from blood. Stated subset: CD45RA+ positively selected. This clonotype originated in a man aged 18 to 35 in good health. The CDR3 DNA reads TGTGCCAGCATTCCACGGGTGAACACTGAAGCTTTCTTT. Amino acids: CASIPRVNTEAFF.